This passage covers 15 T cell receptor beta chains from one sample sequenced in a study of blood T cell repertoires in COVID-19. Assay used: immunoSEQ multiplex PCR; TCRdb lists only in-frame clones, some missing. The table lists 200,000 to 250,000 clones, 87% of them singletons. The sequenced sample consisted of peripheral blood. These receptors were collected from a man younger than 30 with active or convalescent COVID-19.

V usage is TRBV7-8 and J usage is TRBJ1-1; D is undetermined. Looked up from germline, CDR1 is SGHVS and CDR2 is FQNEAQ. V was pared by 1 base and J by 0 bases, with 6 bases between. The CDR3 runs 14 residues. CDR3 amino acids: CASSLGVMNTEAFF. CDR3 sequence (DNA): TGTGCCAGCAGCTTAGGCGTCATGAACACTGAAGCTTTCTTT.

The V and J genes are TRBV11-2 and TRBJ2-7; 9 bases fit TRBD2. From germline, CDR1 is SGHAT and CDR2 FQNNGV. This CDR3 region has 15 residues. The J segment lost 4 bases and the V segment lost 0 bases, leaving 4 bases of the junction unmatched. CDR3 residues: CASSLEVLAGYEQYF. CDR3 coding DNA: TGTGCCAGCAGCTTAGAGGTCCTAGCGGGATACGAGCAGTACTTC.

This clone appeared once. The genes are TRBV10-3 and TRBJ1-1; D possibly corresponds to TRBD1 (5 bases). From germline, CDR1 is ENHRY and CDR2 SYGVKD. Trimming took 4 bases from V and 1 from J, leaving 10 bases between them. The CDR3 is 14 residues long. Written as DNA, the CDR3 is TGTGCCATCAGTGGGGCTACAGGGAACACTGAAGCTTTCTTT. This translates into CAISGATGNTEAFF.

The chain joins TRBV30 to TRBJ1-1; no reliable D call. Germline values: CDR1 GTSNPN, CDR2 SVGIG (reference sequence). This CDR3 region has 14 residues. V was cut by 5 bases and J by 4 bases, with 17 bases left in between. This chain's CDR3 is CAWRRVFPGTEAFF. The CDR3 DNA sequence: TGTGCCTGGCGCCGGGTCTTCCCCGGCACTGAAGCTTTCTTT.

The count of this clone is one. The rearrangement joins TRBV5-1 to TRBJ2-7, with 10 bases that match TRBD1. The CDR3 covers 14 residues. Germline V gene lookup returns CDR1 SGHRS and CDR2 YFSETQ. The ends lost 3 bases at V and 7 bases at J; junction bases unmatched: 7. The CDR3 DNA reads as TGCGCCAGCAGCTCCGGGACAGGGGCCAGGGAGCAGTACTTC. It translates to CASSSGTGAREQYF.

This rearrangement joins TRBV24-1 to TRBJ2-3, with D perhaps matching TRBD2 (5 bases). This CDR3 is built from 17 residues. The V gene's germline CDR1 is KGHDR and CDR2 SFDVKD. Between the trimmed V and J ends, which lost 3 bases and 3 bases, there was a span of 18 bases. The CDR3 DNA follows: TGTGCCACCAGTGATAGGCCCCCCCCGGGGAATACAGATACGCAGTATTTT. Amino acid sequence: CATSDRPPPGNTDTQYF.

The chain employs TRBV29-1 and TRBJ1-1; D may be TRBD1 (5 bases). Germline loops: CDR1 SQVTM, CDR2 ANQGSEA. V was pared by 4 bases and J by 0 bases, with 9 bases between. The CDR3 totals 13 residues. The CDR3 bases are TGCAGCGTTGTCTCCAGGGTGAACACTGAAGCTTTCTTT. Translation gives CSVVSRVNTEAFF.

This clone was seen once. The chain couples TRBV19 to TRBJ2-7, with D tentatively TRBD2 (7 bases). Between the trimmed V and J ends, which lost 5 bases and 3 bases, there was a span of 14 bases. Germline V gene data show CDR1 as LNHDA and CDR2 as SQIVND (reference sequence). The CDR3 is 14 amino acids. The CDR3 loop reads CASSAGATLYEQYF. For the CDR3, the DNA is TGTGCCAGTAGTGCGGGGGCCACGCTCTACGAGCAGTACTTC.

CDR3 nucleotides: TGTGCCAGCAGCGAGTCTTTCGGGGAGCTGTTTTTT. Its protein product is CASSESFGELFF. The chain couples TRBV4-2 to TRBJ2-2; D not resolved. The CDR3 runs to 12 residues. The germline gives CDR1 LGHNA, CDR2 YNFKEQ. Trimming stripped 5 bases from V and 7 bases from J, with 8 bases between.

This chain links TRBV11-2 with TRBJ1-6; D is possibly TRBD1 (6 bases). The CDR3 is 16 amino acids. V dropped 6 bases and J dropped 3 bases, with 15 bases sitting between them. Germline CDR1 reads SGHAT; CDR2 reads FQNNGV. For the CDR3, the DNA is TGTGCCAGCAGACCTATCCAGGGGAACTATAATTCACCCCTCCACTTT. Encoded protein: CASRPIQGNYNSPLHF.

The chain couples TRBV13 to TRBJ2-2; 8 bases line up with TRBD1. Per the germline V gene, CDR1 is PRHDT and CDR2 is FYEKMQ (reference sequence). The CDR3 covers 16 residues. V was pared by 0 bases and J by 4 bases, with 4 bases of the junction left unmatched. CDR3 DNA sequence: TGTGCCAGCAGCTTAGGAGACAGGGGAGTCACCGGGGAGCTGTTTTTT. As protein: CASSLGDRGVTGELFF.

The J gene is TRBJ1-2, the V gene TRBV6-2 or TRBV6-3; 9 bases line up with TRBD1. In germline, CDR1 is MNHEY, CDR2 SVGEGT. The CDR3 extends over 14 amino acids. Germline trimming cut 6 bases from V and 8 bases from J; bases unmatched to any gene: 10. CDR3 in DNA: TGTGCCAGCAGCGGACAGGGGAACTATGGCGGCTACACCTTC. The encoded protein is CASSGQGNYGGYTF.

The genes are TRBV5-1 and TRBJ2-5, with 12 bases aligning to TRBD2. Germline V CDR1 and CDR2: SGHRS, YFSETQ. J was trimmed by 1 base and V by 2 bases; bases with no gene match: 6. This CDR3 spans 17 amino acids. CDR3 protein: CASSFGLAGLSQETQYF. CDR3 in DNA: TGCGCCAGCAGCTTTGGACTAGCGGGGCTATCCCAAGAGACCCAGTACTTC.

This chain joins TRBV7-9 and TRBJ2-7, with D perhaps TRBD2 (6 bases). Trimming shortened V by 5 bases and J by 0 bases, and 14 bases separated the two germline ends. This CDR3 has 15 amino acids. Germline V gene data show CDR1 as SEHNR and CDR2 as FQNEAQ (reference sequence). The CDR3 DNA follows: TGTGCCAGCAGCCCAGCCGGGACTCTCTCCTACGAGCAGTACTTC. It encodes CASSPAGTLSYEQYF.

The chain is built from TRBV27 and TRBJ1-2; D unclear. Trimming took off 6 bases at V and 0 bases at J, with 8 bases between the two ends. This CDR3 comprises 13 residues. In germline, CDR1 is MNHEY, CDR2 SMNVEV (reference sequence). CDR3 sequence (DNA): TGTGCCAGCAGCCTCGGGGCTAACTATGGCTACACCTTC. As protein: CASSLGANYGYTF.